This T cell receptor beta chain was captured by sequencing in a study of cytomegalovirus exposure and HLA in healthy donors. Researchers ran the PCR with 60 Vbeta and 13 Jbeta primers. Clones were sequenced by immunoSEQ multiplex PCR, and TCRdb holds only the in-frame ones, with some missing. This repertoire shows about 99,000 clones, more than 75% found once; its top ten account for 10%. In regard to this clone: Its cognate antigen is unknown.

There are 16 residues in the CDR3. Germline values: CDR1 SGHTS, CDR2 YDEGEE. Trimming took 3 bases from V and 4 from J; bases not matched to a gene: 12. General study points: Immune exposure information available was restricted to CMV serostatus.

Regarding donors, all were healthy bone marrow donors. Sequencing was carried out using PBMCs. The TCR was taken from a woman in her late teens or twenties in good health and CMV-seropositive. This chain connects TRBV5-8 to TRBJ2-5, with 7 bases identical to TRBD1. The CDR3: CASSSGTAPQVETQYF. For the CDR3, the DNA is TGTGCCAGCAGCTCCGGGACAGCCCCGCAGGTAGAGACCCAGTACTTC.